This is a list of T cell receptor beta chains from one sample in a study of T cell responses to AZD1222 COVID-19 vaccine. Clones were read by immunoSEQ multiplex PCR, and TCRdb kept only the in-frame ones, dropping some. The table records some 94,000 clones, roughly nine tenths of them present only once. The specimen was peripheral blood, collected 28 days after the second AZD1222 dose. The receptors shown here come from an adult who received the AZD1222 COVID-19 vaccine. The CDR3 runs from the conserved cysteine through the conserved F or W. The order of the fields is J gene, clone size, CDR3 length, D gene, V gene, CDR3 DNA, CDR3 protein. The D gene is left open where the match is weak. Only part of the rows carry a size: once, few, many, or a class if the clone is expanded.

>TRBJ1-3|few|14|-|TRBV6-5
TGTGCCAGCAGGAAAACAGGCGTTGGAAACACCATATATTTT
CASRKTGVGNTIYF
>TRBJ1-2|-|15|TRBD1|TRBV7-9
TGTGCCAGCAGCCGGGACAGTGTTAAAGTCTATGGCTACACCTTC
CASSRDSVKVYGYTF
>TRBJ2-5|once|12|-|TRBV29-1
TGCAGCGTTGAGCCGTACCAAGAGACCCAGTACTTC
CSVEPYQETQYF
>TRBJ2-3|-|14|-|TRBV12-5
TGTGCTAGTGGTTTGGCAGGGGAGAGAGATACGCAGTATTTT
CASGLAGERDTQYF
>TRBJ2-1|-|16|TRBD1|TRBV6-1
TGTGCCAGCAGAGAAGGGACAGACTTCCTATACAATGAGCAGTTCTTC
CASREGTDFLYNEQFF
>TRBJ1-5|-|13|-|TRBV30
TGTGCCTGGAGTGAGGGGGTGGGACAGCCCCAGCATTTT
CAWSEGVGQPQHF
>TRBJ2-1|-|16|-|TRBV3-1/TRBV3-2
TGTGCCAGCAGCCAATTGTCAGGGAGACCCTACAATGAGCAGTTCTTC
CASSQLSGRPYNEQFF
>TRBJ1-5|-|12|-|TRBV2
TGTGCCAGCAGTGAGGGGGATCAGCCCCAGCATTTT
CASSEGDQPQHF
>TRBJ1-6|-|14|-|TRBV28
TGTGCCAGCAATCCTGTCAGGTTAGGATCACCCCTCCACTTT
CASNPVRLGSPLHF
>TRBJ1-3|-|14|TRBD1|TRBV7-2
TGTGCCAGCAGCCCTGGGACAGGGGGAAACACCATATATTTT
CASSPGTGGNTIYF
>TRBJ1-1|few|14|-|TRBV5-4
TGTGCCAGCAGCCCCTCCAACAGGAACACTGAAGCTTTCTTT
CASSPSNRNTEAFF
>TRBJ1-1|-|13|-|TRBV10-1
TGCGCCAGCACCATGGATGTGAACACTGAAGCTTTCTTT
CASTMDVNTEAFF
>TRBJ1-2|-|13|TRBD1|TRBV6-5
TGTGCCAGCACCAAAGGACAGGCCTATGGCTACACCTTC
CASTKGQAYGYTF
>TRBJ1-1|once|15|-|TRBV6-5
TGTGCCAGCAGTTACAGGGACCGTAGGAACACTGAAGCTTTCTTT
CASSYRDRRNTEAFF
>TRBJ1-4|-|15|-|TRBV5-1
TGCGCCAGCAGCTTGGCGGGTGCAACTAATGAAAAACTGTTTTTT
CASSLAGATNEKLFF
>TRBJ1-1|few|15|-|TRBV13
TGTGCCAGCAGCTTAACAGATAATATGAACACTGAAGCTTTCTTT
CASSLTDNMNTEAFF
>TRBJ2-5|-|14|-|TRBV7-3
TGTGCCAGCAGCCCAGGGTCGCCGGGAGAGACCCAGTACTTC
CASSPGSPGETQYF